This T cell receptor beta chain is drawn from a study of T cell clonotyping in hematopoietic cell transplantation. Notes on the study in general: Graft donor and pretransplant recipient Inverse Simpson Index values predicted broader posttransplant TCR diversity.

The junction had 4 bases not matched to a gene; V was cut back by 6 bases and J by 4 bases. The germline gives CDR1 SGHTA, CDR2 FQGNSA. The CDR3 sequence is 13 residues long. Method: immunoSEQ multiplex PCR; TCRdb's copy keeps in-frame clones and lacks some. The sample consists of 2,000 to 2,500 clones, 85% to 95% of them appearing once. About this clone: The antigen remains unidentified. The identical CDR3 is also encoded by other nucleotide sequences in the sample.

The sequencing sample was made of peripheral blood mononuclear cells. The sequence was collected from a man aged 50 to 59 in good health. Some clones in this sample may be carry-over from other donors' samples. V usage is TRBV7-2 and J usage is TRBJ2-5, with 8 positions matching TRBD1. The DNA of the CDR3 is TGTGCCAGCAGTTTTACAGGGGGAGAGACCCAGTACTTC. Amino acids: CASSFTGGETQYF.